This TCR beta chain was identified in a study of vaccination and CD4 T cells after COVID-19 (dated by TCRdb to between 2021 and 2024). About the investigation overall: Convalescent patients had a positive SARS-CoV-2 result on nasal swab PCR, and of these patients, nine had mild disease and one had severe disease. The convalescent cohort comprised six males and four females, including two Hispanic individuals, seven Caucasians, two Asians and one multiracial person. Each participant got two doses of either the Pfizer-BioNTech BNT162b2 vaccine (n=8) or the Moderna mRNA-1273 vaccine (n=2). Post-COVID blood samples from convalescent patients were collected a median of around 110 days after diagnosis, with a range of 35 to 161 days. The time from the second vaccine dose to post-vaccine blood sampling had a median of roughly 70 days and ranged from roughly 13 to 241 days. The cultures were stimulated with overlapping spike peptide pools from SARS-CoV-2 and from the common cold coronaviruses HCoV-NL63, HCoV-OC43 and HCoV-229E. As controls, cultures received a CEFX viral epitope pool (the positive control), an HIV-1 Nef peptide pool (the negative control), or no peptide at all. The spike-specific CD4+ TCR repertoire was compared before and after mRNA vaccination in approximately ten COVID-19 convalescent patients and a handful of infection-naive healthy vaccine recipients. Paper-wide results and their limitations: Nearly all vaccine-specific clones in convalescent patients (304 of 307) were mono-reactive for SARS-CoV-2 spike rather than cross-reactive with common cold coronaviruses. In convalescent patients, a median about 90% of post-vaccine SARS-CoV-2-reactive clones were detected only after vaccination, and vaccine-specific priming was suggested by this finding. The study included relatively few convalescent patients and did not analyze early timepoints after natural infection. An increase in the median number of SARS-CoV-2-reactive clonotypes from 20 to 25 after infection to roughly 38 after vaccination was observed, but the change was not found to be significant.

Sample treatment or condition, as interpreted from the label and publication: roughly 11-day PBMC culture with coronavirus spike peptide pools or control peptides (ViraFEST assay). The study used the ViraFEST assay, which expanded antigen-specific T cells with peptide pools and then identified expanded clonotypes by TCR sequencing. The convalescent patients' positive SARS-CoV-2 PCR tests fell between March and December 2020, which was before the Alpha, Beta and Delta variants emerged in the United States. Each well held two million PBMCs cultured with about 9.8 ug/ml peptide pools in IMDM containing around 4.5% human AB serum and roughly 10 IU/ml IL-2. Half of the culture medium was replaced with fresh IL-2-containing medium on days 3 and 7. CD4+ T cells were isolated after 10 days of culture through negative selection using the EasySep CD4+ T cell isolation kit. PBMCs were separated from whole blood using Ficoll-Paque Plus gradient centrifugation and then either used fresh or cryopreserved at -140C. Each culture condition was generally run in triplicate wells.

Libraries were built with PCR. TCR sequencing of DNA from cultured CD4+ T cells used the Oncomine TCR Beta short-read assay at the Johns Hopkins FTIC core. The QIAamp micro DNA kit was used to extract genomic DNA from the cultured CD4+ T cells. Oncomine TCR Beta libraries from cultured CD4+ T cells were pooled with unique dual indexes and sequenced on an Illumina iSeq 100. In the source study's methods: Non-productive sequences were removed, and CDR3s that did not start with C, did not end with F or W, or were shorter than 7 amino acids were discarded. Antigen-specific clonotypes were identified using the MANAFEST web application through comparison of peptide-stimulated wells with reference and other culture wells. For a clone to be called positive, the clone needed an FDR below 0.05, an odds ratio above 5, and a productive frequency above 0.1% in at least two of three replicate wells. Clonotypes that were significantly expanded in both SARS-CoV-2 spike wells and at least one common cold coronavirus spike condition were defined as cross-reactive. Similarity between CDR3 sequences was evaluated in R version 3.6.1 using Levenshtein distances (stringdist) and unrooted phylogenetic trees (ape). Starting from the raw public reads, TCRdb applied fastp trimming at Q25, assembled clones with MiXCR and retained in-frame beta chains. Rows with one shared CDR3 protein collapse into an entry with the most common genes and DNA. TCRdb, not the original authors, processed these V and J calls. The table for this sample lists approximately 13,000 distinct CDR3 sequences; 51% of them were counted only once. The top ten clonotypes cover 10% of the sample.

A word on this clonotype: The antigen this receptor binds is unknown. No much larger clone exists at a distance of one base, and base qualities are not known.

CDR1 and CDR2, looked up from the germline V gene (reference sequence), are DFQATT and SNEGSKA. Trimming costs V 2 bases and J 1 base, and their ends lie 11 bases apart. The CDR3 sequence holds 14 residues, the cysteine and phenylalanine included. Only the CDR3 region is kept as DNA, spanning 42 bases read in frame from base 1. This clonotype was sampled from a human donor who had recovered from COVID-19. The chain couples TRBV20-1 to TRBJ1-1; TRBD1 is a possible D gene, resting on 5 matching bases. This sample comprised CD4+ T cells from blood, cultured in vitro, obtained before SARS-CoV-2 vaccination. The DNA sequence follows: TGCAGTGCTAGAAAAACCCAGGGGAACACTGAAGCTTTCTTT. This encodes CSARKTQGNTEAFF.